One sample yielded the 16 T cell receptor beta chains listed below, sequenced in a study of T cells of healthy individuals. TCRdb re-called the 5' RACE reads through MiXCR, storing one row per CDR3 protein. The sample yields about 82,000 distinct CDR3 sequences, more than 4.5% seen once. The receptor set was obtained from a female donor in good health.

V usage is TRBV28 and J usage is TRBJ1-2; D is undetermined. The V end was cut by 6 bases, the J end by 9 bases, with 14 bases between. CDR3 length equals 12 residues. The germline V gene has CDR1 MDHEN and CDR2 SYDVKM. This CDR3 reads CASSPKAPRYTF. Here the CDR3 DNA reads TGTGCCAGCAGCCCCAAGGCCCCCCGCTACACCTTC.

There are a few counts of this clonotype. The rearrangement uses TRBV19 and TRBJ1-5; 9 nucleotides match TRBD1. The CDR3 is 16 residues long. CDR1 is LNHDA and CDR2 is SQIVND in the germline V gene (reference sequence). J gave up 6 bases and V 5 bases, and 11 bases lay outside the gene matches. CDR3 coding DNA: TGTGCCAGTAGTGCAGGACCCGGACAGGGGAGTCAGCCCCAGCATTTT. It encodes CASSAGPGQGSQPQHF.

The sample holds many counts of this clonotype. The chain is built from TRBV20-1 and TRBJ2-5, with a possible D match to TRBD2 (5 bases). The germline V gene encodes CDR1 DFQATT and CDR2 SNEGSKA (reference sequence). Trimming stripped 2 bases from V and 5 bases from J, with 15 bases between. This CDR3 has 14 amino acids. The CDR3 region is CSARHTIRGETQYF. The DNA of the CDR3 is TGCAGTGCTAGACATACAATACGCGGGGAGACCCAGTACTTC.

This clonotype was detected many times. CDR3 loop: CASSQGTIGGEQFF. The CDR3 nucleotides read TGTGCCAGCAGCCAAGGGACCATAGGGGGTGAGCAGTTCTTC. The chain employs TRBV3-1 and TRBJ2-1; D perhaps matches TRBD1 (6 bases). V gave up 1 base and J gave up 9 bases, with 13 bases separating them. CDR3 size: 14 residues. The germline V gene encodes CDR1 LGHDT and CDR2 YNNKEL (reference sequence).

This chain links TRBV11-2 with TRBJ1-6; D not certain. Germline V gene data show CDR1 as SGHAT and CDR2 as FQNNGV. CDR3 length equals 15 residues. Trimming left V 7 bases short and J 4 bases short, with 14 bases between. The CDR3 DNA reads TGTGCCAGCACCACGTCCGGAAGTTATAATTCACCCCTCCACTTT. It is translated as CASTTSGSYNSPLHF.

Many counts were recorded for this clonotype. The rearrangement joins TRBV3-1 to TRBJ1-5, with D unresolved. The CDR3 loop spans 14 amino acids. The V gene's germline CDR1 is LGHDT and CDR2 YNNKEL (reference sequence). V lost 1 base to trimming and J lost 6 bases, with 10 bases between them. The CDR3 DNA is TGTGCCAGCAGCCAAGTTGCTAGTCTTCAGCCCCAGCATTTT. This sequence encodes CASSQVASLQPQHF.

Ten or more counts support this clonotype. The rearrangement links TRBV11-2 to TRBJ2-7; 7 bases line up with TRBD2. This CDR3 region has 14 residues. Germline lookup yields CDR1 SGHAT and CDR2 FQNNGV. The V segment lost 5 bases and the J segment 6 bases; nucleotides outside the gene matches: 10. This chain's CDR3 is CASSLTGTNTEQYF. The DNA for the CDR3 is TGTGCCAGCAGCCTAACTGGGACTAATACCGAGCAGTACTTC.

This clonotype was recorded many times. The V gene is TRBV2, the J gene TRBJ1-5; no definite D call. CDR3 size: 14 residues. The V end lost 7 bases, the J end lost 0 bases, and 10 bases lay between the germline ends. CDR1 is SNHLY, CDR2 FYNNEI, per germline. CDR3: CASNRGYSNQPQHF. CDR3 coding DNA: TGTGCCAGCAACCGCGGCTATAGCAATCAGCCCCAGCATTTT.

This clonotype was found many times. This chain joins TRBV7-9 and TRBJ2-7, with D unresolved. This CDR3 comprises 17 residues. The germline CDR1 and CDR2 sequences are SEHNR and FQNEAQ (reference sequence). The germline V and J ends were trimmed by 5 bases and 2 bases, with 22 bases remaining between them. CDR3 sequence: CASSGPPDRRLTYEQYF. In nucleotides, the CDR3 is TGTGCCAGCAGCGGCCCCCCCGATCGGCGGTTAACCTACGAGCAGTACTTC.

This clonotype has just a few counts. The rearrangement links TRBV12-5 to TRBJ1-5; 11 bases agree with TRBD1. CDR3 size: 16 residues. CDR1 and CDR2 from the germline V gene are LGHNT and FRNRAP. V was clipped by 2 bases and J by 6 bases; unmatched bases: 6. CDR3: CASGLSTGTGGQPQHF. The CDR3 bases are TGTGCTAGTGGTTTGTCAACCGGGACAGGGGGTCAGCCCCAGCATTTT.

As for this clonotype: A much larger clone differs from this one at a single base, so this may be a read error. V and J are TRBV7-2 and TRBJ2-3, with D tentatively TRBD1 (7 bases). The germline CDR1 and CDR2 sequences are SGHTA and FQGNSA. The CDR3 length is 15 residues. CDR3 in amino acids: CVSSLGRGVTDTQYF. The CDR3 DNA reads TGTGTCAGCAGCTTAGGCAGGGGGGTCACAGATACGCAGTATTTT.

The J gene is TRBJ1-5, the V gene TRBV20-1, with 7 bases fitting TRBD1. The germline V gene encodes CDR1 DFQATT and CDR2 SNEGSKA (reference sequence). Trimming removed 1 base from V and 0 bases from J; junction bases left unmatched: 9. The CDR3 extends over 17 amino acids. The CDR3 region has the DNA TGCAGTGCTAGAGCGGACAGGCTGCCTTATAGCAATCAGCCCCAGCATTTT. The encoded protein is CSARADRLPYSNQPQHF.

This clonotype was seen at least ten times. The gene calls are TRBV7-9 and TRBJ1-6, with 7 bases that match TRBD1. The CDR3 sequence is 15 residues long. CDR1 and CDR2 from the germline V gene are SEHNR and FQNEAQ (reference sequence). V was clipped by 3 bases and J by 5 bases; unmatched bases: 4. As DNA, the CDR3 is TGTGCCAGCAGCTTGAGGGACAGCCATAATTCACCCCTCCACTTT. Protein sequence: CASSLRDSHNSPLHF. Based on the CDR3 plus reference TRBV7-9 and TRBJ1-6, the full variable domain is DTGVSQNPRHKITKRGQNVTFRCDPISEHNRLYWYRQTLGQGPEFLTYFQNEAQLEKSRLLSDRFSAERPKGSFSTLEIQRTEQGDSAMYLCASSLRDSHNSPLHFGNGTRLTVT.

This clonotype has ten or more counts. The gene calls are TRBV2 and TRBJ1-2; 7 nucleotides align to TRBD1. CDR3 length: 13 amino acids. V shed 5 bases, J shed 6 bases, and the junction held 6 bases outside the gene matches. In germline, CDR1 is SNHLY, CDR2 FYNNEI. CDR3 DNA: TGTGCCAGCAGTTTCTCAGGGGGTGATGGCTACACCTTC. Its protein product is CASSFSGGDGYTF.

This clonotype was detected many times. The chain couples TRBV5-1 to TRBJ2-2; D is ambiguous. The V gene lost 1 base and the J gene lost 9 bases, with 4 bases spanning the gap. CDR1 and CDR2 from the germline V gene are SGHRS and YFSETQ. This CDR3 is built from 11 residues. The CDR3 nucleotides are TGCGCCAGCAGCTTGTCGCGGGAGCTGTTTTTT. Its translation: CASSLSRELFF.

V usage is TRBV7-9 and J usage is TRBJ1-2; D call uncertain. The V end lost 10 bases, the J end lost 4 bases, and 22 bases lay between the germline ends. The CDR3 is 15 amino acids. Germline assignment: CDR1 SEHNR and CDR2 FQNEAQ (reference sequence). This chain's CDR3 is CATAPSRSETYGYTF. CDR3 coding DNA: TGTGCCACCGCTCCCTCACGGAGCGAGACCTATGGCTACACCTTC.